The clone carrying this T cell receptor (beta chain) was counted many times. The antigen is undetermined. This entry is derived from a study of T cells in Graves' hyperthyroidism and ophthalmopathy. Study background: Peripheral blood was acquired at first diagnosis, ahead of any therapy whatsoever.

General study points: Blood also carried most thyroid clonotypes expanded above 0.001.

Uncontrolled infections, other autoimmune diseases, pregnancy or lactation led to exclusion of patients. Based on clinical symptoms, serum thyroxine and TRAb, thyroid ultrasound and orbital computed tomography, diagnoses were reached. The investigators amplified TCR beta CDR3 regions from RNA transcripts. First-round RT-PCR with HTBI primers amplified the TCR CDR3 region. TCRdb called the multiplex PCR reads again in MiXCR, with one record for every CDR3 protein. The sample has fewer than 450,000 distinct CDR3 sequences; approximately 18% are singletons. The germline CDR1 and CDR2 sequences are SGHVS and FNYEAQ. The CDR3 extends over 16 amino acids. V was clipped by 2 bases and J by 3 bases; unmatched bases: 5.

Material: blood. The TCR comes from a woman aged 25 to 39 with Graves' hyperthyroidism that later progressed to Graves' ophthalmopathy. This chain uses TRBV7-6 with TRBJ2-3; 10 bases are a match to TRBD2. The CDR3 bases are TGTGCCAGCAGCTTATCTAGCGGGAGAGGGACAGATACGCAGTATTTT. Translating it yields CASSLSSGRGTDTQYF. The whole variable domain, filled in from reference TRBV7-6 and TRBJ2-3, reads GAGVSQSPRYKVTKRGQDVALRCDPISGHVSLYWYRQALGQGPEFLTYFNYEAQQDKSGLPNDRFSAERPEGSISTLTIQRTEQRDSAMYRCASSLSSGRGTDTQYFGPGTRLTVL.